Below, one T cell receptor beta chain is given with its context. Data came from immunoSEQ multiplex PCR; TCRdb stores just in-frame clones and leaves some out. The data contain approximately 400,000 clones, around 87% of them singletons. The sample originates from a study of blood T cell repertoires in COVID-19. For the study at large: Spain, Italy and the United States supplied samples that represented acute and convalescent COVID-19.

Participants spanned ages about 18 to 89 years and resided in about 24 US areas. Cohort 3 recovered donors had two negative PCRs, clearance, or symptom resolution. CDR1 and CDR2 from the germline V gene are GTSNPN and SVGIG (reference sequence). Trimming removed 4 bases from V and 2 bases from J, with 6 bases in between. The CDR3 has 12 residues. The chain has TRBV30 and TRBJ1-3; D is uncertain. This clonotype was sampled from a man aged 25-45 years who had recovered from COVID-19. Input material: PBMCs or T cells enriched from blood (not recorded which). The CDR3 here is CAWTMAGNTIYF. CDR3 nucleotides: TGTGCCTGGACTATGGCTGGAAACACCATATATTTT.